This T cell receptor beta chain was observed in a study of PD-1 and CTLA-4 blockade in melanoma (dated by TCRdb to about 2021). Background for the entire study: The study compared how PD-1 blockade and CTLA-4 blockade affected the melanoma-reactive CD8 T cell response in patients with melanoma.

CDR1 and CDR2 are read off the germline V gene as SGDLS and YYNGEE. The CDR3 spans 15 residues, from the cysteine through the phenylalanine. The read is trimmed to its CDR3 DNA, 45 bases read in frame from base 1. V is pared back by 0 bases and J by 0 bases, with 10 bases lying between the germline termini. On this clone itself: No cognate antigen has been identified for it. Per-base qualities were not stored, and no clone one base away is much larger.

Library preparation employed the immunoSEQ multiplex PCR assay. The source is immuneACCESS, and TCRdb retained only in-frame sequences with V and J called. Part of the clones is not carried over; for the studies checked, unresolved V genes explain less than half of this, and the remainder is unexplained. Present in this sample are around 31,000 clones, around 90% of which were seen just once. The ten largest clones take up 5% to 6.5% of the sample. The chain employs TRBV9 and TRBJ2-7, with no reliable assignment of the D segment. This receptor was taken from a human donor with melanoma. The sequencing used CD8+ T cells from peripheral blood, collected from a patient given anti-PD-1 treatment. The CDR3 region: CASSVEGHNSYEQYF. The DNA sequence is as follows: TGTGCCAGCAGCGTAGAGGGTCACAACTCCTACGAGCAGTACTTC. Here the CDR3 is joined to the reference TRBV9 and TRBJ2-7 genes, and the full variable domain is: DSGVTQTPKHLITATGQRVTLRCSPRSGDLSVYWYQQSLDQGLQFLIQYYNGEERAKGNILERFSAQQFPDLHSELNLSSLELGDSALYFCASSVEGHNSYEQYFGPGTRLTVT.